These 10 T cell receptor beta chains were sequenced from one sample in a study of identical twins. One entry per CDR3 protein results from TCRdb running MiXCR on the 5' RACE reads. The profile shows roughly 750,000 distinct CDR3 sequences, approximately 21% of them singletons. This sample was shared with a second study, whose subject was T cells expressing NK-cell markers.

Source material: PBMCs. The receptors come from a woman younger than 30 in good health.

The CDR3 sequence is CASSWRTSTTGEAFF. The DNA of the CDR3 is TGCGCCAGCAGCTGGAGGACCTCCACGACAGGAGAAGCTTTCTTT. The chain links TRBV5-1 to TRBJ1-1; maybe TRBD1 (6 bases). With 3 bases removed from V and 8 bases from J, the gap between germline ends came to 20 bases. Germline V gives CDR1 SGHRS, CDR2 YFSETQ. The CDR3 is 15 amino acids.

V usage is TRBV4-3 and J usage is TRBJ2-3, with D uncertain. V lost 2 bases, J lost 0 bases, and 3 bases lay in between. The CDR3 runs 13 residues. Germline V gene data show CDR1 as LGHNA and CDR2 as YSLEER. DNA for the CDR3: TGCGCCAGCAGCCAACGGAGCACAGATACGCAGTATTTT. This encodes CASSQRSTDTQYF.

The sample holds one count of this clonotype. The CDR3 DNA reads TGTGCCAGCAGCTTATCGGGAAGCGGCTCCTACGAGCAGTACTTC. Its translation: CASSLSGSGSYEQYF. The V and J genes are TRBV11-2 and TRBJ2-7; TRBD2 might be the D (5 bases). V was shortened by 2 bases and J by 0 bases, with 11 bases between the two germline ends. CDR1 SGHAT and CDR2 FQNNGV come from the germline V gene. The CDR3 sequence is 15 residues long.

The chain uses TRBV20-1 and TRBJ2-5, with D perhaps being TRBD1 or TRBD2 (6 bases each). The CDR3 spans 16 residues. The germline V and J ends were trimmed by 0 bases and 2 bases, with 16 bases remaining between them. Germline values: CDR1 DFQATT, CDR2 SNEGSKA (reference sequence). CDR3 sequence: CSARDSGRGQQETQYF. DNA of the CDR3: TGCAGTGCTAGAGATAGCGGCCGTGGACAGCAAGAGACCCAGTACTTC.

CDR3 bases: TGTGCCAGCAGCCTCCTCGGGGACTGGCTTCTTGACGAGCAGTACTTC. It is translated as CASSLLGDWLLDEQYF. This chain uses TRBV7-2 with TRBJ2-7; maybe TRBD2 (6 bases). CDR3 length equals 16 residues. Germline V gene sequence: CDR1 SGHTA, CDR2 FQGNSA. Trimming removed 5 bases from V and 5 bases from J, with 22 bases in between.

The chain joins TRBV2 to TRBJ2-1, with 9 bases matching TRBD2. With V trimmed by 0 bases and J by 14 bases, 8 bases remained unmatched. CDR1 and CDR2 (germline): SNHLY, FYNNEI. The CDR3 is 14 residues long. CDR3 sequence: CASSEAPAGGSKFF. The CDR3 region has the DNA TGTGCCAGCAGTGAAGCGCCAGCGGGGGGTTCAAAGTTCTTC.

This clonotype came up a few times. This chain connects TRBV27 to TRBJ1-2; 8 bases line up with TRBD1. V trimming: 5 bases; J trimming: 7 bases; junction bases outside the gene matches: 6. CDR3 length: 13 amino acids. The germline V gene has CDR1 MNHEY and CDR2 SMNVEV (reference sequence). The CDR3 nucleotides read TGTGCCAGCAGTGCGTCTACAGGGGGTGGCTACACCTTC. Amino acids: CASSASTGGGYTF.

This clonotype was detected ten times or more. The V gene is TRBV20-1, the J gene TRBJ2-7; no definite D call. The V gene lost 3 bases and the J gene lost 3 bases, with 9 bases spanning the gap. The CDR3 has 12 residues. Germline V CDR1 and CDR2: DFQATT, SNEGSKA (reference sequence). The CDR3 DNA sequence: TGCAGTGCTAGGACACGCCTCTACGAGCAGTACTTC. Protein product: CSARTRLYEQYF.

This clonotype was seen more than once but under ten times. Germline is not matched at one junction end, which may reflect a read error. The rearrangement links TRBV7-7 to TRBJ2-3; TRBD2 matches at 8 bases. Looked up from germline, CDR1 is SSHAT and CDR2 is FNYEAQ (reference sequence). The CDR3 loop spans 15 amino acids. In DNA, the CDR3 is TGTGCTAGCAGCGCGAGTAGCGGGGGCACAGATACGCAGTATTTT. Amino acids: CASSASSGGTDTQYF.

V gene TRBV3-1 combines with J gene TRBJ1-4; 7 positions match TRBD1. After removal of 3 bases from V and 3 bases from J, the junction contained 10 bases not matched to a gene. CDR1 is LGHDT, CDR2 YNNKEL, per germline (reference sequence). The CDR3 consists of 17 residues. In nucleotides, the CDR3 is TGTGCCAGCAGCCAGGAGGTCGCGGGGACAGCTAATGAAAAACTGTTTTTT. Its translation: CASSQEVAGTANEKLFF.